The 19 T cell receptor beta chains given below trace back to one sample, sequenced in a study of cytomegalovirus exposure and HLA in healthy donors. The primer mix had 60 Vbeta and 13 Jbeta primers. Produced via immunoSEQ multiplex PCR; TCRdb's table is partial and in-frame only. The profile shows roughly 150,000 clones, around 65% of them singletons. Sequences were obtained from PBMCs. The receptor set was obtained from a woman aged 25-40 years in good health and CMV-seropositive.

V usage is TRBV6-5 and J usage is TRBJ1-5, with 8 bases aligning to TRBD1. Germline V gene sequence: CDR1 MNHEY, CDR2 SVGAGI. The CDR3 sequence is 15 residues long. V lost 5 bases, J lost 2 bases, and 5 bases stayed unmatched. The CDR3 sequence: CASSPTGDGNQPQHF. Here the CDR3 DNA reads TGTGCCAGCAGTCCGACAGGGGATGGCAATCAGCCCCAGCATTTT.

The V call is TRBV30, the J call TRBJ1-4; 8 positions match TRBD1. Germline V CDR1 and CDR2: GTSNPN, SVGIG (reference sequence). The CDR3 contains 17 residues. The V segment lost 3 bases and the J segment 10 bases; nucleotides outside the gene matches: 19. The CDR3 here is CAWRVGQGQSILGKLFF. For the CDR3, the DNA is TGTGCCTGGAGGGTCGGACAGGGCCAATCGATCCTTGGAAAACTGTTTTTT.

The CDR3 sequence: CASSDNSGNTIYF. The CDR3 DNA sequence: TGTGCCAGCAGTGATAACAGTGGAAACACCATATATTTT. This sequence joins TRBV2 and TRBJ1-3; D is undetermined. Germline V gives CDR1 SNHLY, CDR2 FYNNEI. Trimming cost V 3 bases and J 3 bases, with 6 bases left between them. CDR3 length: 13 amino acids. The whole variable domain, remainder taken from reference TRBV2 and TRBJ1-3, is EPEVTQTPSHQVTQMGQEVILRCVPISNHLYFYWYRQILGQKVEFLVSFYNNEISEKSEIFDDQFSVERPDGSNFTLKIRSTKLEDSAMYFCASSDNSGNTIYFGEGSWLTVV.

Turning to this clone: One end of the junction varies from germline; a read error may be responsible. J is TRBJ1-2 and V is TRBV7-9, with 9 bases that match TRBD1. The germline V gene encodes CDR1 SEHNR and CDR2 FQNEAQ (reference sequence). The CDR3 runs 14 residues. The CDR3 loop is CASSHGTGNSGYTF. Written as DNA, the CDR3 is TGTGCCAGCAGCCACGGGACAGGGAACTCTGGCTACACCTTC.

The CDR3 reads CASSWTSGAYEQYF. The DNA of the CDR3 is TGTGCCAGCAGCTGGACTAGCGGAGCCTACGAGCAGTACTTC. The chain couples TRBV7-2 to TRBJ2-7; 10 bases are a match to TRBD2. CDR1 and CDR2 from the germline V gene are SGHTA and FQGNSA. The CDR3 length is 14 residues. The junction had 2 bases not matched to a gene; V was cut back by 4 bases and J by 2 bases.

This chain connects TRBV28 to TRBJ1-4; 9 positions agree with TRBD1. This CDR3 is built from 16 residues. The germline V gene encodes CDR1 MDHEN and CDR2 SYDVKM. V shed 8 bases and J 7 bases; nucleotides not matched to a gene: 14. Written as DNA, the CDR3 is TGTGCCAGCTGGTCGGGGACAGGGTCTTTTTCTGAAAAACTGTTTTTT. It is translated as CASWSGTGSFSEKLFF.

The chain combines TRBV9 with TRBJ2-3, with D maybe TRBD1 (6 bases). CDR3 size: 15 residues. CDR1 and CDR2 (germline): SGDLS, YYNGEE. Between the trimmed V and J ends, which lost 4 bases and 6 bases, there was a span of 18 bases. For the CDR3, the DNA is TGTGCCAGCAGCCCTAGTACCAGGGGCAGCGATACGCAGTATTTT. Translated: CASSPSTRGSDTQYF.

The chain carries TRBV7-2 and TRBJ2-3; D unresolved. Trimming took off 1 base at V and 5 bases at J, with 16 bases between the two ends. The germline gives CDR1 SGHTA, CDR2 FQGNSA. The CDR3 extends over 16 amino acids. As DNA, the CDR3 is TGTGCCAGCAGCTTAGATGACGCGGTTGTGGGAGATACGCAGTATTTT. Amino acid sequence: CASSLDDAVVGDTQYF.

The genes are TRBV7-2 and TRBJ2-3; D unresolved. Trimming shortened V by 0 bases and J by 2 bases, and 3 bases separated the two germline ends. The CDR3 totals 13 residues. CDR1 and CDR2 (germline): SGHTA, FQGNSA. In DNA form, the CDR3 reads TGTGCCAGCAGCTTAGCTCACACAGATACGCAGTATTTT. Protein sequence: CASSLAHTDTQYF.

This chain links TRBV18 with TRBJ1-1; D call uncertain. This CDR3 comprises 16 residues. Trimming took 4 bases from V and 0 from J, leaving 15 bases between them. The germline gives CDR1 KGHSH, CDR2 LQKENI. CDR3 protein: CASSLTARGMNTEAFF. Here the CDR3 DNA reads TGTGCCAGCTCACTCACAGCTCGGGGAATGAACACTGAAGCTTTCTTT.

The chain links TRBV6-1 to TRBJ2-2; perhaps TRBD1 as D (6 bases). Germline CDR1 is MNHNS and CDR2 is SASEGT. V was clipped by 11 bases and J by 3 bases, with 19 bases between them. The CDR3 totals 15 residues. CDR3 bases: TGTGCCGTCCAAGTTGGTGCAGGGGACACCGGGGAGCTGTTTTTT. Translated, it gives CAVQVGAGDTGELFF.

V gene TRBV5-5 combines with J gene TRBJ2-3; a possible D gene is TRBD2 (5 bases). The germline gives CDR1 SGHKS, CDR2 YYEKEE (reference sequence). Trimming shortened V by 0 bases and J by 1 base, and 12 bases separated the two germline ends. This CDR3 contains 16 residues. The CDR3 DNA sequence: TGTGCCAGCAGCTTGGCTCTTAGCGTGGGCACAGATACGCAGTATTTT. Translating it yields CASSLALSVGTDTQYF.

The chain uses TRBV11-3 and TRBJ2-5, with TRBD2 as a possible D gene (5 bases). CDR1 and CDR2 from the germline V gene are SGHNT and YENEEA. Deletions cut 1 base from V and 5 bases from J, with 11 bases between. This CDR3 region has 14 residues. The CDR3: CASSLAGGLETQYF. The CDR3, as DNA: TGTGCCAGCAGCTTAGCAGGTGGACTGGAGACCCAGTACTTC.

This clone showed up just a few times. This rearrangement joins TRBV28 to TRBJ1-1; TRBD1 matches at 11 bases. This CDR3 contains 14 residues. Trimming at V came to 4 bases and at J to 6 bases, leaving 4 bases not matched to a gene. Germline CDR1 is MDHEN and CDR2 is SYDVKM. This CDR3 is CASSSGTGGAEAFF. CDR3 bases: TGTGCCAGCAGTTCCGGGACAGGGGGTGCTGAAGCTTTCTTT.

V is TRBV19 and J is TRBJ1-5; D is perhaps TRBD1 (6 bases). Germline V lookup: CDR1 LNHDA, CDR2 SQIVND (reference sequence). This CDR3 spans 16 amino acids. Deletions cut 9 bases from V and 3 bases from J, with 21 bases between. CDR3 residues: CASQTVTQGLNQPQHF. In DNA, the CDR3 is TGTGCCAGCCAGACTGTCACACAGGGCCTCAATCAGCCCCAGCATTTT. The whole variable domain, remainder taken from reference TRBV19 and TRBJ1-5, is DGGITQSPKYLFRKEGQNVTLSCEQNLNHDAMYWYRQDPGQGLRLIYYSQIVNDFQKGDIAEGYSVSREKKESFPLTVTSAQKNPTAFYLCASQTVTQGLNQPQHFGDGTRLSIL.

The CDR3 region has the DNA TGTGCCAGCAGCTTAATCAGGGATACGCAGTATTTT. Its translation: CASSLIRDTQYF. The gene calls are TRBV7-9 and TRBJ2-3, with D unresolved. CDR3 length equals 12 residues. The V gene lost 2 bases and the J gene lost 6 bases, with 6 bases spanning the gap. In germline, CDR1 is SEHNR, CDR2 FQNEAQ (reference sequence).

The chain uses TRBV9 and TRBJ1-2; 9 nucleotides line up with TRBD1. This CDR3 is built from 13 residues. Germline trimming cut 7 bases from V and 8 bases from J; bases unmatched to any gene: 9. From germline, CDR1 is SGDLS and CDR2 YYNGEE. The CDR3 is CASERDRGSGYTF. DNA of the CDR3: TGTGCCAGCGAACGTGACAGGGGGAGCGGCTACACCTTC.

This CDR3 reads CASSQWVSGGQTGELFF. For the CDR3, the DNA is TGCGCCAGCAGTCAATGGGTGTCTGGCGGTCAAACCGGGGAGCTGTTTTTT. The genes are TRBV23-1 and TRBJ2-2; D remains ambiguous. TRBV23-1 belongs to the ORF category, with a function that is uncertain. Between the trimmed V and J ends, which lost 1 base and 5 bases, there was a span of 17 bases. This CDR3 is built from 17 residues.

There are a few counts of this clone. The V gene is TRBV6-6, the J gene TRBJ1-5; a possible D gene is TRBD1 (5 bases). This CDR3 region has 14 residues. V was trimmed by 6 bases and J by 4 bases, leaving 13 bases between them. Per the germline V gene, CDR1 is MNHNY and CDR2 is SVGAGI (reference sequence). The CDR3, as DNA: TGTGCCAGCAGACTGGGGGGTCGAAATCAGCCCCAGCATTTT. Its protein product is CASRLGGRNQPQHF.